Shown below are 30 T cell receptor beta chains from a single sample sequenced in a study of low-dose radiotherapy and immunotherapy resistance in tumors. Time point specified: before trial treatment. Alpha and beta chains were covered, as first-strand cDNA relied on TRAV- and TRBV-specific primers. TCR amplification involved 20 PCR cycles with a constant-region primer and V-primer adapter. Each CDR3 protein is one row after TCRdb ran MiXCR on the reads. The table records 75,000 to 95,000 distinct CDR3 sequences, just under 9.5% of them present only once. The sequencing used PBMCs, collected before treatment. The receptors were gathered from a male donor with prostate cancer.

The chain combines TRBV4-3 with TRBJ2-2; tentatively, D is TRBD2 (5 bases). The germline V and J ends were trimmed by 0 bases and 0 bases, with 8 bases remaining between them. There are 16 residues in the CDR3. Germline V lookup: CDR1 LGHNA, CDR2 YSLEER. CDR3 bases: TGCGCCAGCAGCCAAGACAGGACTTCGAACACCGGGGAGCTGTTTTTT. Its protein is CASSQDRTSNTGELFF.

The sample holds many counts of this clonotype. V usage is TRBV19 and J usage is TRBJ2-7; D is perhaps TRBD1 (6 bases). Between the trimmed V and J ends, which lost 5 bases and 3 bases, there was a span of 14 bases. The CDR3 contains 14 residues. Germline V gene lookup returns CDR1 LNHDA and CDR2 SQIVND (reference sequence). CDR3 sequence: CASSGQQGNYEQYF. Here the CDR3 DNA reads TGTGCCAGTAGTGGACAGCAGGGGAACTACGAGCAGTACTTC.

J is TRBJ1-4 and V is TRBV7-9; 7 bases match TRBD1. Germline CDR1 reads SEHNR; CDR2 reads FQNEAQ (reference sequence). V gave up 4 bases and J gave up 0 bases; unmatched junction bases: 2. This CDR3 spans 15 amino acids. The CDR3 region is CASSSGQTTNEKLFF. In DNA, the CDR3 is TGTGCCAGCAGCTCGGGACAGACAACTAATGAAAAACTGTTTTTT. The full variable domain, with the rest looked up from reference TRBV7-9 and TRBJ1-4, is DTGVSQNPRHKITKRGQNVTFRCDPISEHNRLYWYRQTLGQGPEFLTYFQNEAQLEKSRLLSDRFSAERPKGSFSTLEIQRTEQGDSAMYLCASSSGQTTNEKLFFGSGTQLSVL.

As to this clonotype: A much larger clone is a single base away; this may be a read error. The chain links TRBV15 to TRBJ1-1, with D perhaps TRBD1 (6 bases). The V gene's germline CDR1 is LNHNV and CDR2 YYDKDF (reference sequence). The CDR3 has 12 amino acids. CDR3 coding DNA: TGTGGCACCAGCGTTGGGGGCGAGGGAGCTTTCTTT. Translating gives CGTSVGGEGAFF.

This clonotype occurred many times. V usage is TRBV2 and J usage is TRBJ2-3; 8 bases map to TRBD1. This CDR3 spans 16 amino acids. The J segment lost 2 bases and the V segment lost 11 bases, leaving 15 bases of the junction unmatched. Germline loops: CDR1 SNHLY, CDR2 FYNNEI. The CDR3 sequence is CADQADRGVPTDTQYF. The CDR3 DNA follows: TGTGCCGACCAAGCCGACAGGGGAGTCCCCACAGATACGCAGTATTTT.

This clonotype was found many times. The genes are TRBV5-1 and TRBJ1-2, with TRBD1 as a possible D gene (6 bases). The CDR3 has 13 residues. Germline V gene sequence: CDR1 SGHRS, CDR2 YFSETQ. The V end lost 4 bases, the J end lost 6 bases, and 13 bases lay between the germline ends. The CDR3 DNA is TGCGCCAGCAGCGTTCCAGGGGCGGATGGCTACACCTTC. Amino acids: CASSVPGADGYTF. The variable domain in full, with the rest retrieved from reference TRBV5-1 and TRBJ1-2, is KAGVTQTPRYLIKTRGQQVTLSCSPISGHRSVSWYQQTPGQGLQFLFEYFSETQRNKGNFPGRFSGRQFSNSRSEMNVSTLELGDSALYLCASSVPGADGYTFGSGTRLTVV.

This clonotype was detected ten times or more. The chain links TRBV18 to TRBJ2-1; D remains unclear. Germline CDR1 is KGHSH and CDR2 is LQKENI. Deletions cut 6 bases from V and 8 bases from J, with 14 bases between. The CDR3 length is 13 residues. CDR3 nucleotides: TGTGCCAGCTCCCGCGGACCCCGCGATGAGCAGTTCTTC. This codes for CASSRGPRDEQFF. Full variable domain (missing parts from reference TRBV18 and TRBJ2-1): NAGVMQNPRHLVRRRGQEARLRCSPMKGHSHVYWYRQLPEEGLKFMVYLQKENIIDESGMPKERFSAEFPKEGPSILRIQQVVRGDSAAYFCASSRGPRDEQFFGPGTRLTVL.

This chain joins TRBV6-5 and TRBJ2-7, with D tentatively TRBD2 (6 bases). Germline-derived CDR1 and CDR2 are MNHEY and SVGAGI. The CDR3 consists of 13 residues. The germline V and J ends were trimmed by 5 bases and 1 base, with 9 bases remaining between them. In nucleotides, the CDR3 is TGTGCCAGCAGTCGTAGCGGTTCCTACGAGCAGTACTTC. Amino acid sequence: CASSRSGSYEQYF.

On this clonotype itself: Being one base from a much bigger clone, this may be a read error. The chain has TRBV6-1 and TRBJ2-1, with D tentatively TRBD2 (5 bases). CDR3 length equals 13 residues. Germline V lookup: CDR1 MNHNS, CDR2 SASEGT. The chain's CDR3 is CASSGVGWNVQFF. CDR3 coding DNA: TGTGCCAGCAGCGGGGTGGGATGGAATGTGCAGTTCTTC.

This clonotype was recorded many times. V usage is TRBV28 and J usage is TRBJ2-7; no definite D call. In germline, CDR1 is MDHEN, CDR2 SYDVKM. Between the trimmed V and J ends, which lost 1 base and 1 base, there was a span of 8 bases. The CDR3 totals 14 residues. CDR3 amino acids: CASSLSTPSYEQYF. DNA for the CDR3: TGTGCCAGCAGTTTATCAACACCGTCCTACGAGCAGTACTTC.

A few counts support this clonotype. The chain uses TRBV12-3 or TRBV12-4 and TRBJ1-5; D is uncertain. The V end was cut by 8 bases, the J end by 5 bases, with 13 bases between. The CDR3 is 13 residues long. CDR3 nucleotide sequence: TGTGCCAGCCAACCGGGCCGGTATCAGCCCCAGCATTTT. Translation gives CASQPGRYQPQHF.

This clonotype has a count of ten or more. The CDR3 loop reads CASSQDLGMRGEKLFF. The CDR3 DNA sequence: TGCGCCAGCAGCCAAGATCTGGGGATGAGGGGAGAAAAACTGTTTTTT. The chain is built from TRBV4-3 and TRBJ1-4; possible D gene TRBD1, 5 bases. The CDR3 covers 16 residues. Germline values: CDR1 LGHNA, CDR2 YSLEER. With 0 bases removed from V and 8 bases from J, the gap between germline ends came to 16 bases.

The sample holds many counts of this clonotype. The chain couples TRBV30 to TRBJ2-5; 10 bases map to TRBD2. This CDR3 has 13 residues. Germline V gene sequence: CDR1 GTSNPN, CDR2 SVGIG (reference sequence). With V trimmed by 8 bases and J by 5 bases, 8 bases remained unmatched. This CDR3 reads CAGGLAGVETQYF. The CDR3, as DNA: TGTGCCGGGGGGCTAGCGGGAGTGGAGACCCAGTACTTC.

This clonotype showed up many times. V usage is TRBV6-1 and J usage is TRBJ2-5, with D unclear. This CDR3 spans 12 amino acids. Germline V gene sequence: CDR1 MNHNS, CDR2 SASEGT. V was trimmed by 1 base and J by 6 bases, leaving 6 bases between them. The CDR3, as DNA: TGTGCCAGCAGTGAAGGTTTAAAGACCCAGTACTTC. Translating it yields CASSEGLKTQYF.

This clonotype was seen many times. The chain combines TRBV6-5 with TRBJ2-4, with D possibly matching TRBD2 (5 bases). Trimming removed 8 bases at V and 0 bases at J, with 11 bases between. Germline loops: CDR1 MNHEY, CDR2 SVGAGI. This CDR3 region has 14 residues. CDR3 nucleotides: TGTGCCAGCCAAAGGAGCGGAGCCAAAAACATTCAGTACTTC. Amino acids: CASQRSGAKNIQYF.

This clonotype was counted ten times or more. The chain joins TRBV20-1 to TRBJ2-1; the D gene could be TRBD1 or TRBD2 (6 bases each). Trimming stripped 8 bases from V and 9 bases from J, with 20 bases between. Germline V gives CDR1 DFQATT, CDR2 SNEGSKA (reference sequence). The CDR3 runs to 13 residues. The CDR3 nucleotides are TGCAGTCAAAGGGGGGTTGCCGCCGTTGAGCAGTTCTTC. As protein: CSQRGVAAVEQFF.

This clonotype occurred many times. The chain is built from TRBV19 and TRBJ2-5; possibly TRBD1 for D (6 bases). Germline V CDR1 and CDR2: LNHDA, SQIVND (reference sequence). This CDR3 region has 16 residues. V shed 8 bases and J shed 2 bases, with 21 bases lying between them. CDR3 coding DNA: TGTGCCAGTCGGAATCCGGGACAAGGGGGACAAGAGACCCAGTACTTC. Encoded protein: CASRNPGQGGQETQYF.

V usage is TRBV2 and J usage is TRBJ2-1; D is ambiguous. Germline assignment: CDR1 SNHLY and CDR2 FYNNEI. The CDR3 spans 11 residues. V shed 9 bases and J shed 3 bases, with 6 bases lying between them. In DNA, the CDR3 is TGTGCCAGTCTAGACTACAATGAGCAGTTCTTC. This codes for CASLDYNEQFF.

About this clonotype itself: The likely explanation is a read error, given a far larger clone one base away. The rearrangement links TRBV4-1 to TRBJ2-5; tentative D call: TRBD2 (6 bases). Germline values: CDR1 MGHRA, CDR2 YSYEKL. The CDR3 is 15 residues long. CDR3 sequence (DNA): TGCGCCAGCAGCCAAGAATGGGGGGACGTGGAGACCCAGCACTTC. Its translation is CASSQEWGDVETQHF.

This clonotype has only a few counts. The V gene is TRBV3-1, the J gene TRBJ2-1, with D unresolved. Germline V lookup: CDR1 LGHDT, CDR2 YNNKEL (reference sequence). Trimming cost V 4 bases and J 10 bases, with 8 bases left between them. The CDR3 runs to 11 residues. The chain's CDR3 is CASSLTGEQFF. The CDR3, as DNA: TGTGCCAGCAGCCTGACCGGCGAGCAGTTCTTC.

The table lists this clonotype with many counts. The CDR3 sequence: CASSLGRATYEQFF. The CDR3 DNA sequence: TGTGCCAGCAGCTTAGGGCGGGCGACCTATGAGCAGTTCTTC. This chain connects TRBV11-2 to TRBJ2-1, with a possible D match to TRBD2 (5 bases). CDR1 is SGHAT, CDR2 FQNNGV, per germline. CDR3 length equals 14 residues. V dropped 1 base and J dropped 8 bases, with 12 bases sitting between them.

The table lists this clonotype with many counts. The V gene is TRBV2, the J gene TRBJ1-1; TRBD1 might be the D (6 bases). Trimming left V 5 bases short and J 0 bases short, with 13 bases between. Germline V gene sequence: CDR1 SNHLY, CDR2 FYNNEI. The CDR3 covers 15 residues. The CDR3 coding sequence is TGTGCCAGCAGTCAGACAGGATTGATGAACACTGAAGCTTTCTTT. This sequence encodes CASSQTGLMNTEAFF.

In this sample, this clonotype turned up many times. The chain carries TRBV3-1 and TRBJ2-3, with D hard to call. The length of the CDR3 is 15 residues. The germline V gene encodes CDR1 LGHDT and CDR2 YNNKEL (reference sequence). Trimming pared 0 bases from V and 0 bases from J, leaving 7 bases between. The CDR3 region is CASSQDGPSTDTQYF. The CDR3 bases are TGTGCCAGCAGCCAAGATGGGCCTAGCACAGATACGCAGTATTTT.

Many counts were recorded for this clonotype. V gene TRBV20-1 combines with J gene TRBJ2-5; D possibly corresponds to TRBD2 (6 bases). CDR3 length: 14 residues. CDR1 and CDR2 (germline): DFQATT, SNEGSKA (reference sequence). Between the trimmed V and J ends, which lost 6 bases and 5 bases, there was a span of 19 bases. CDR3: CSAARPGAGETQYF. CDR3 nucleotide sequence: TGCAGTGCCGCCCGCCCGGGAGCCGGTGAGACCCAGTACTTC.

This clonotype was counted ten times or more. The chain combines TRBV6-1 with TRBJ1-1; D is perhaps TRBD1 (5 bases). Germline CDR1 is MNHNS and CDR2 is SASEGT. V lost 6 bases and J lost 5, with 19 bases in between. The CDR3 loop spans 15 amino acids. The CDR3 loop is CASSRGGGLGTEAFF. Here the CDR3 DNA reads TGTGCCAGCAGCCGGGGGGGGGGTTTGGGGACTGAAGCTTTCTTT.

In its sample, this clonotype was seen many times. The rearrangement links TRBV6-2 or TRBV6-3 to TRBJ2-2; D uncertain. The CDR3 contains 16 residues. CDR1 and CDR2 (germline): MNHEY, SVGEGT. Trimming shortened V by 8 bases and J by 1 base, and 17 bases separated the two germline ends. Here the CDR3 reads CASCQQGLKNTGELFF. DNA for the CDR3: TGTGCCAGCTGCCAGCAAGGCCTTAAGAACACCGGGGAGCTGTTTTTT.

This clonotype was observed many times. The genes are TRBV28 and TRBJ1-2; 7 nucleotides match TRBD1. V lost 5 bases, J lost 1 base, and 10 bases stayed unmatched. The V gene's germline CDR1 is MDHEN and CDR2 SYDVKM. The CDR3 length is 16 residues. The CDR3 region is CASSPDRAPLNYGYTF. The CDR3 coding sequence is TGTGCCAGCAGTCCTGACAGGGCCCCACTTAACTATGGCTACACCTTC.

This clonotype has ten or more counts. The CDR3 nucleotides are TGTGCCAGCAGCGTAGAAACGCAGGCCTTCAATGAGCAGTTCTTC. The encoded protein is CASSVETQAFNEQFF. The chain recombines TRBV9 with TRBJ2-1; no clear D. V was clipped by 0 bases and J by 6 bases, with 13 bases between them. The CDR3 contains 15 residues. Germline V gives CDR1 SGDLS, CDR2 YYNGEE.

This clonotype has a count of ten or more. The rearrangement joins TRBV2 to TRBJ1-2, with unresolved D. Germline-derived CDR1 and CDR2 are SNHLY and FYNNEI. V was cut by 3 bases and J by 6 bases, with 11 bases left in between. The CDR3 runs 13 residues. Written as DNA, the CDR3 is TGTGCCAGCAGTGAGAACAGTTGGGATGGCTACACCTTC. Its protein product is CASSENSWDGYTF.

Details on this clonotype: A much larger clone differs from this one at a single base, so this may be a read error. Written as DNA, the CDR3 is TGCAGTGCTAGGCGACGGGATTTGGGCACAGATACGCAGTATTTT. As protein: CSARRRDLGTDTQYF. This chain connects TRBV20-1 to TRBJ2-3; a possible D gene is TRBD2 (5 bases). The CDR3 has 15 residues. Germline CDR1 and CDR2: DFQATT and SNEGSKA (reference sequence). Trimming cost V 3 bases and J 1 base, with 14 bases left between them.